What follows are 20 T cell receptor beta chains derived from one specimen sequenced in a study of EBV T-cell therapy then PD-1 blockade in nasopharyngeal carcinoma. As for time point: 266 days after commencement of treatment, after nivolumab therapy. Treatment given: AdE1-LMPpoly-expanded autologous EBV-specific T-cell therapy followed by anti-PD-1 nivolumab. The antigens for these receptors are not known. TCRdb's table, derived via immunoSEQ multiplex PCR, lists solely in-frame clones and lacks some. Of about 21,000 clones in the sample, around 80% were seen once. Sequenced material: CD8+ T cells from blood, taken between days 200 and 300 from a patient whose treatment included autologous EBV-specific T cells and nivolumab. These receptors originate from a man in his forties with nasopharyngeal carcinoma.

This clone was recorded only once. V usage is TRBV6-2 or TRBV6-3 and J usage is TRBJ2-2; 9 nucleotides align to TRBD2. CDR1 and CDR2 (germline): MNHEY, SVGEGT. V lost 4 bases and J lost 2; bases outside the gene matches: 8. The CDR3 contains 17 residues. CDR3 nucleotide sequence: TGTGCCAGCAGTTTCCTGACTAGCGGAGCTAACACCGGGGAGCTGTTTTTT. The encoded protein is CASSFLTSGANTGELFF.

The chain combines TRBV27 with TRBJ1-5, with TRBD1 as a possible D gene (5 bases). CDR3 length: 15 residues. Germline V gives CDR1 MNHEY, CDR2 SMNVEV (reference sequence). V lost 3 bases to trimming and J lost 0 bases, with 9 bases between them. The CDR3 DNA reads TGTGCCAGCAGTTTGCGGGGGACTAGCAATCAGCCCCAGCATTTT. It translates to CASSLRGTSNQPQHF.

V usage is TRBV4-3 and J usage is TRBJ2-3; 9 nucleotides agree with TRBD1. Germline CDR1 is LGHNA and CDR2 is YSLEER. Unmatched junction bases numbered 7, after V lost 0 bases and J lost 0 bases. The CDR3 has 18 amino acids. The CDR3 region is CASSQERAGTGSTDTQYF. The CDR3 region has the DNA TGCGCCAGCAGCCAAGAACGGGCGGGGACAGGGAGCACAGATACGCAGTATTTT.

V and J are TRBV6-5 and TRBJ2-7; D call uncertain. This CDR3 is 13 amino acids long. With 8 bases removed from V and 3 bases from J, the gap between germline ends came to 14 bases. Germline-derived CDR1 and CDR2 are MNHEY and SVGAGI. The CDR3: CASGVKGYYEQYF. The CDR3 nucleotides read TGTGCCAGCGGGGTCAAAGGGTACTACGAGCAGTACTTC.

This clone has a single count. This chain connects TRBV9 to TRBJ1-2; D might be TRBD1 (6 bases). The CDR3 loop spans 15 amino acids. Germline V gene sequence: CDR1 SGDLS, CDR2 YYNGEE. V lost 0 bases to trimming and J lost 5 bases, with 14 bases between them. The CDR3 region is CASSVVPGTNYGYTF. The CDR3 coding sequence is TGTGCCAGCAGCGTAGTCCCCGGGACAAATTATGGCTACACCTTC.

CDR3 loop: CASSLYSPYEQYF. The CDR3 nucleotides read TGTGCCAGCAGCTTGTACAGTCCCTACGAGCAGTACTTC. The chain is built from TRBV7-6 and TRBJ2-7; D is unclear. The CDR3 extends over 13 amino acids. V was clipped by 3 bases and J by 2 bases, with 8 bases between them. CDR1 is SGHVS, CDR2 FNYEAQ, per germline. Looking up the rest from reference TRBV7-6 and TRBJ2-7 gives the full variable domain: GAGVSQSPRYKVTKRGQDVALRCDPISGHVSLYWYRQALGQGPEFLTYFNYEAQQDKSGLPNDRFSAERPEGSISTLTIQRTEQRDSAMYRCASSLYSPYEQYFGPGTRLTVT.

The rearrangement joins TRBV6-5 to TRBJ2-7, with TRBD1 matching 7 bases. This CDR3 has 13 amino acids. Germline V gene lookup returns CDR1 MNHEY and CDR2 SVGAGI. The junction had 3 bases not matched to a gene; V was cut back by 0 bases and J by 7 bases. CDR3 DNA sequence: TGTGCCAGCAGTTACTCGACAGGGTGGGAGCAGTACTTC. Its protein is CASSYSTGWEQYF.

V usage is TRBV4-1 and J usage is TRBJ2-3, with D perhaps TRBD1 (6 bases). This CDR3 comprises 17 residues. Trimming stripped 4 bases from V and 8 bases from J, with 25 bases between. Germline values: CDR1 MGHRA, CDR2 YSYEKL. The CDR3 reads CASSPGIPSQSQGTQYF. For the CDR3, the DNA is TGCGCCAGCAGCCCCGGGATTCCTTCTCAATCACAGGGTACGCAGTATTTT.

The chain combines TRBV5-1 with TRBJ2-1, with 7 bases aligning to TRBD2. There are 14 residues in the CDR3. Looked up from germline, CDR1 is SGHRS and CDR2 is YFSETQ. The V segment lost 4 bases and the J segment 3 bases; nucleotides outside the gene matches: 4. The CDR3 sequence: CASSGRDYYNEQFF. CDR3 bases: TGCGCCAGCAGCGGAAGGGACTACTACAATGAGCAGTTCTTC.

The chain combines TRBV28 with TRBJ2-5; possible D gene TRBD1, 5 bases. The germline V and J ends were trimmed by 6 bases and 0 bases, with 11 bases remaining between them. Germline V gene lookup returns CDR1 MDHEN and CDR2 SYDVKM. The CDR3 loop spans 14 amino acids. The chain's CDR3 is CASSPTVYQETQYF. The DNA for the CDR3 is TGTGCCAGCAGCCCGACAGTCTACCAAGAGACCCAGTACTTC.

This rearrangement joins TRBV5-6 to TRBJ2-1; no definite D call. With 7 bases removed from V and 0 bases from J, the gap between germline ends came to 8 bases. Germline V lookup: CDR1 SGHDT, CDR2 YYEEEE. This CDR3 has 13 amino acids. The DNA of the CDR3 is TGTGCCAGCCGCCAGAGCTCCTACAATGAGCAGTTCTTC. Encoded protein: CASRQSSYNEQFF.

The gene calls are TRBV6-2 or TRBV6-3 and TRBJ1-2, with unresolved D. Looked up from germline, CDR1 is MNHEY and CDR2 is SVGEGT. V was clipped by 2 bases and J by 5 bases, with 21 bases between them. The CDR3 consists of 17 residues. This CDR3 is CASSYRQNQPRWYGYTF. The CDR3 nucleotides are TGTGCCAGCAGTTACCGACAAAATCAGCCTAGGTGGTATGGCTACACCTTC.

This rearrangement joins TRBV7-6 to TRBJ2-3; D is tentatively TRBD1 or TRBD2 (5 bases each). There are 17 residues in the CDR3. Trimming removed 5 bases at V and 5 bases at J, with 23 bases between. Germline V gives CDR1 SGHVS, CDR2 FNYEAQ. This CDR3 reads CASSLKEVEGPGDTQYF. CDR3 bases: TGTGCCAGCAGCCTTAAGGAGGTAGAGGGGCCGGGAGATACGCAGTATTTT.

The J gene is TRBJ1-1, the V gene TRBV9; 7 bases align to TRBD1. V lost 3 bases to trimming and J lost 5 bases; unmatched junction nucleotides: 16. Looked up from germline, CDR1 is SGDLS and CDR2 is YYNGEE. This CDR3 contains 17 residues. The CDR3 protein is CASSGTGIRGGVTEAFF. The CDR3 DNA reads TGTGCCAGCAGCGGGACAGGCATCCGAGGGGGGGTGACTGAAGCTTTCTTT.

The chain has TRBV12-3 or TRBV12-4 and TRBJ2-1; 7 bases are a match to TRBD1. The junction had 6 bases not matched to a gene; V was cut back by 1 base and J by 12 bases. The CDR3 has 13 residues. The CDR3 protein is CASSLVRGKLQFF. For the CDR3, the DNA is TGTGCCAGCAGTTTAGTCAGGGGGAAGCTGCAGTTCTTC.

CDR3 in amino acids: CASSYRTGSYEQYF. CDR3 in DNA: TGTGCCAGCAGTTACCGGACAGGGTCCTACGAGCAGTACTTC. This chain links TRBV6-2 or TRBV6-3 with TRBJ2-7, with 8 bases that match TRBD1. V was pared by 2 bases and J by 1 base, with 1 base of the junction left unmatched. Germline V gene data show CDR1 as MNHEY and CDR2 as SVGEGT. The CDR3 is made up of 14 amino acids.

V gene TRBV4-3 combines with J gene TRBJ2-7; the D call may be TRBD1 or TRBD2 (5 bases each). CDR3 length: 17 residues. CDR1 LGHNA and CDR2 YSLEER come from the germline V gene. The ends were cut back, 0 bases at V and 0 bases at J, with 15 bases in the middle. The DNA for the CDR3 is TGCGCCAGCAGCCAAGATCCGGACGGGGCGACCTCCTACGAGCAGTACTTC. Protein: CASSQDPDGATSYEQYF.

The CDR3 nucleotides are TGTGCCAGTAGTATCGGGTGGGCTCTCAGTACAGGTAACTCTGAAGCTTTCTTT. This translates into CASSIGWALSTGNSEAFF. The chain employs TRBV19 and TRBJ1-1, with D perhaps TRBD1 (5 bases). The CDR3 consists of 18 residues. The V end was cut by 3 bases, the J end by 6 bases, with 26 bases between. Germline CDR1 reads LNHDA; CDR2 reads SQIVND (reference sequence). The complete variable domain, with remaining parts taken from reference TRBV19 and TRBJ1-1, reads DGGITQSPKYLFRKEGQNVTLSCEQNLNHDAMYWYRQDPGQGLRLIYYSQIVNDFQKGDIAEGYSVSREKKESFPLTVTSAQKNPTAFYLCASSIGWALSTGNSEAFFGQGTRLTVV.

V gene TRBV6-4 combines with J gene TRBJ2-3, with D possibly called TRBD1 or TRBD2 (6 bases each). CDR1 is MRHNA and CDR2 is SNTAGT in the germline V gene. The CDR3 has 14 amino acids. V shed 2 bases and J shed 2 bases, with 8 bases lying between them. CDR3: CASSDGGPTDTQYF. CDR3 nucleotides: TGTGCCAGCAGTGACGGGGGGCCCACAGATACGCAGTATTTT.

V is TRBV5-4 and J is TRBJ2-5, with TRBD1 matching 9 bases. The CDR3 has 16 amino acids. V gave up 4 bases and J gave up 4 bases; unmatched junction bases: 11. Germline CDR1 SGHNT, CDR2 YYREEE (reference sequence). This CDR3 is CASSHQGDRDIETQYF. CDR3 bases: TGTGCCAGCAGCCACCAGGGGGACAGGGACATAGAGACCCAGTACTTC.